This T cell receptor (beta chain) originates from a study of response to subunit inactivated influenza vaccine. Each CDR3 protein gets one entry after TCRdb re-called the RT-PCR reads with MiXCR. The sample shows about 540,000 distinct CDR3 sequences, roughly 25% of them seen only once. The CDR3 totals 15 residues. Trimming removed 4 bases at V and 4 bases at J, with 15 bases between. Germline V gene lookup returns CDR1 SGHRS and CDR2 YFSETQ. Separately, the same data were catalogued under a study of T cells expressing NK-cell markers. This second study says: Template switching by 5'RACE with UMIs generated the TCR beta cDNA. Certain NKG2C+ T cell clones were expanded, and their HCMV specificity remained unclear.

V is TRBV5-1 and J is TRBJ1-5; D might be TRBD1 (6 bases). This specimen was CD4+ T cells sorted from PBMCs, taken 11 to 12 days after vaccination. The sequence was collected from a man aged 45-60 years who received an inactivated influenza vaccine. The CDR3 sequence is CASSPGDPGNQPQHF. CDR3 coding DNA: TGCGCCAGCAGCCCAGGGGACCCAGGGAATCAGCCCCAGCATTTT.